These 7 T cell receptor beta chains share one sample of origin, sequenced in a study of shared clonotypes between healthy human individuals. The repertoire was sequenced with immunoSEQ multiplex PCR; TCRdb's copy has only in-frame clones and lacks some. The sample has some 490,000 clones; over 70% are singletons. Sequenced material: PBMCs. These receptors all stem from a woman aged 40 to 50 in good health. Some clones in this sample may be carry-over from other donors' samples.

This clone was counted a single time. A far larger clone is one base from this, pointing to a likely read error. The CDR3 sequence is CAWSTGALNQPQHF. The DNA of the CDR3 is TGTGCCTGGAGTACCGGGGCACTAAATCAGCCCCAGCATTTT. The chain is built from TRBV30 and TRBJ1-5; perhaps TRBD1 as D (5 bases). V dropped 2 bases and J dropped 4 bases, with 12 bases sitting between them. Germline V lookup: CDR1 GTSNPN, CDR2 SVGIG (reference sequence). This CDR3 comprises 14 residues.

The J gene is TRBJ2-7, the V gene TRBV21-1. TRBV21-1 is reported as a pseudogene. CDR3 size: 18 residues. The CDR3 DNA sequence: TGTGCCAGCAGAACCCCGGGGGCAGGGAGCGACGCTCGCCACGAGCAGTACTTC. It translates to CASRTPGAGSDARHEQYF.

On this clone: This is likely an artifact of a read error, given a far larger clone one base away. This same CDR3 is encoded by further DNA sequences in the sample. The chain has TRBV6-9 and TRBJ1-4, with D maybe TRBD1 (5 bases). This CDR3 is 15 amino acids long. CDR1 is MNHGY, CDR2 SVAAGI, per germline. CDR3 sequence: CASTMGWGTNEKLFF. The CDR3 region has the DNA TGTGCCAGCACTATGGGGTGGGGGACTAATGAAAAGCTGTTTTTT.

The chain uses TRBV6-1 and TRBJ2-6; tentative D call: TRBD2 (6 bases). Germline values: CDR1 MNHNS, CDR2 SASEGT. The CDR3 sequence is 17 residues long. With 4 bases removed from V and 1 base from J, the gap between germline ends came to 14 bases. CDR3 DNA sequence: TGTGCCAGCAGTGTGGGGACTGGGGAATCTGGGGCCAACGTCCTGACTTTC. Residues: CASSVGTGESGANVLTF.

The chain employs TRBV10-3 and TRBJ2-7, with TRBD1 as a possible D gene (6 bases). Germline V gene data show CDR1 as ENHRY and CDR2 as SYGVKD. Between the trimmed V and J ends, which lost 0 bases and 4 bases, there was a span of 13 bases. The CDR3 has 15 residues. This CDR3 reads CAISESRGGPYEQYF. DNA for the CDR3: TGTGCCATCAGTGAGTCTCGAGGGGGTCCTTACGAGCAGTACTTC.

The chain carries TRBV27 and TRBJ1-4; TRBD1 agrees at 11 bases. J was trimmed by 3 bases and V by 5 bases; bases with no gene match: 8. The CDR3 has 17 residues. CDR1 is MNHEY and CDR2 is SMNVEV in the germline V gene (reference sequence). This chain's CDR3 is CASSLGTGGAANEKLFF. The CDR3 region has the DNA TGTGCCAGCAGTCTCGGGACAGGGGGAGCCGCTAATGAAAAACTGTTTTTT. Combining the CDR3 with reference TRBV27 and TRBJ1-4 gives the whole variable domain EAQVTQNPRYLITVTGKKLTVTCSQNMNHEYMSWYRQDPGLGLRQIYYSMNVEVTDKGDVPEGYKVSRKEKRNFPLILESPSPNQTSLYFCASSLGTGGAANEKLFFGSGTQLSVL.

The sample holds many counts of this clone. The chain joins TRBV28 to TRBJ1-6; perhaps TRBD1 as D (5 bases). The CDR3 length is 14 residues. Trimming removed 6 bases at V and 10 bases at J, with 16 bases between. CDR1 is MDHEN and CDR2 is SYDVKM in the germline V gene. This CDR3 reads CASSRLGGGSPLHF. The CDR3 nucleotides are TGTGCCAGCAGCCGACTCGGGGGAGGCTCACCCCTCCACTTT.